These T cell receptor beta chains were read from a single sample in a study of regulatory T cells in long-lasting Graves disease. TCRdb ran MiXCR on the multiplex PCR reads and lists one entry per CDR3 protein. The table shows about 500,000 distinct CDR3 sequences, with around 15% occurring only once. Separately, the same data were catalogued under a study of T cells in Graves' hyperthyroidism and ophthalmopathy.

Sequenced here: peripheral blood mononuclear cells (PBMCs), sampled at new diagnosis, from a patient treated with antithyroid drugs. Every receptor here comes from a man aged 40-49 years with Graves disease. Each CDR3 is given with its conserved first and last residue. A D gene is named only where the DNA matches it firmly. Clone size is given for some rows only: seen once, a few or many times, or a class if the clone is expanded.

many	TRBV2	TRBD1	TRBJ1-2	CASSPTGVIYGYTF	TGTGCCAGCAGCCCTACAGGGGTAATCTATGGCTACACCTTC
.	TRBV15	.	TRBJ1-1	CATSREIISGSEAFF	TGTGCCACCAGCAGAGAAATTATCTCGGGGTCTGAAGCTTTCTTT
many	TRBV5-1	TRBD2	TRBJ2-5	CASSLMTSGSQETQYF	TGCGCCAGCAGCTTGATGACTAGCGGGAGCCAAGAGACCCAGTACTTC
many	TRBV10-3	TRBD2	TRBJ2-2	CAISESLAANTGELFF	TGTGCCATCAGTGAATCACTAGCGGCGAACACCGGGGAGCTGTTTTTT
.	TRBV18	.	TRBJ2-2	CASSPPGGPVLFF	TGTGCCAGCTCACCACCGGGCGGACCTGTGCTGTTTTTT
.	TRBV18	.	TRBJ2-4	CASSPHGGENIQYF	TGTGCCAGCTCACCCCATGGGGGTGAAAACATTCAGTACTTC
few	TRBV13	.	TRBJ2-1	CASSLAGVNNEQFF	TGTGCCAGCAGCTTAGCGGGAGTAAACAATGAGCAGTTCTTC
few	TRBV7-9	TRBD2	TRBJ2-1	CASSLVGSGSPYNEQFF	TGTGCCAGCAGCTTAGTCGGTAGCGGGAGTCCTTACAATGAGCAGTTCTTC
many	TRBV30	.	TRBJ1-1	CAWTGKGAFF	TGTGCCTGGACAGGGAAGGGAGCTTTCTTT
many	TRBV30	.	TRBJ2-7	CACGTSGGEQYF	TGTGCCTGCGGGACTTCAGGGGGGGAGCAGTACTTC
.	TRBV2	TRBD1	TRBJ1-2	CASSELTGGHGYTF	TGTGCCAGCAGTGAATTGACAGGGGGTCATGGCTACACCTTC
many	TRBV20-1	.	TRBJ1-3	CSARDRARSGNTIYF	TGCAGTGCTAGAGATAGGGCTCGCTCTGGAAACACCATATATTTT
many	TRBV27	TRBD2	TRBJ2-3	CASSLPGLAGGPDTQYF	TGTGCCAGCAGTTTACCGGGACTAGCGGGAGGCCCAGATACGCAGTATTTT
.	TRBV18	.	TRBJ1-1	CASSTTDHMNTEAFF	TGTGCCAGCTCGACGACAGATCATATGAACACTGAAGCTTTCTTT
many	TRBV12-3/TRBV12-4	.	TRBJ2-3	CASSLLSAKDTQYF	TGTGCCAGCAGTTTACTCTCCGCGAAAGATACGCAGTATTTT
.	TRBV29-1	TRBD1	TRBJ2-3	CSAGQGAADTQYF	TGCAGCGCGGGACAGGGGGCCGCAGATACGCAGTATTTT
many	TRBV7-9	TRBD1	TRBJ2-7	CASSLGPGQGAYEQYF	TGTGCCAGCAGCTTAGGGCCGGGACAGGGGGCCTACGAGCAGTACTTC
few	TRBV6-2/TRBV6-3	TRBD2	TRBJ2-1	CASTPGTSGRAGNEQFF	TGTGCCAGCACTCCAGGGACTAGCGGGAGGGCCGGGAATGAGCAGTTCTTC
.	TRBV28	.	TRBJ1-1	CASRGSGSYTEAFF	TGTGCCAGCAGGGGATCGGGGTCTTACACTGAAGCTTTCTTT
many	TRBV7-6	TRBD2	TRBJ2-1	CASSLGGRDTYNEQFF	TGTGCCAGCAGCTTAGGCGGGAGGGATACCTACAATGAGCAGTTCTTC
.	TRBV4-1	TRBD1	TRBJ1-1	CASSQQGAGEAFF	TGCGCCAGCAGCCAACAGGGGGCGGGTGAAGCTTTCTTT
many	TRBV12-3/TRBV12-4	.	TRBJ2-2	CASSEVEGYTGELFF	TGTGCCAGCAGTGAAGTGGAGGGGTACACCGGGGAGCTGTTTTTT
.	TRBV7-2	.	TRBJ2-7	CASSLMAVESYEQYF	TGTGCCAGCAGCTTAATGGCAGTCGAATCCTACGAGCAGTACTTC
.	TRBV20-1	.	TRBJ1-1	CSASRIANTEAFF	TGCAGTGCTAGTCGGATAGCTAACACTGAAGCTTTCTTT
.	TRBV11-2	TRBD2	TRBJ2-3	CASSLRLAGRTDTQYF	TGTGCCAGCAGCCTCCGACTAGCGGGGCGCACAGATACGCAGTATTTT
few	TRBV5-8	.	TRBJ1-3	CASSLFGGLF	TGTGCCAGCAGCTTGTTCGGGGGCCTCTTT
many	TRBV5-1	TRBD2	TRBJ2-3	CASSLTIGTSGQGEDTQYF	TGCGCCAGCAGCCTTACGATCGGGACTAGCGGCCAGGGGGAAGATACGCAGTATTTT
.	TRBV20-1	.	TRBJ2-1	CSAREATRQFF	TGCAGTGCTAGAGAAGCTACACGGCAGTTCTTC
.	TRBV30	TRBD2	TRBJ2-2	CAWSGTSGGELFF	TGTGCCTGGAGTGGGACTAGCGGAGGGGAGCTGTTTTTT
.	TRBV19	.	TRBJ2-6	CASRGQSGANVLTF	TGTGCCAGTAGGGGACAATCTGGGGCCAACGTCCTGACTTTC
many	TRBV28	TRBD2	TRBJ2-1	CASSLLLAGGRLDEQFF	TGTGCCAGCAGTTTACTCCTAGCGGGAGGGCGTCTAGATGAGCAGTTCTTC
many	TRBV20-1	.	TRBJ2-3	CSAGDPEHHTDTQYF	TGCAGTGCTGGGGATCCCGAGCACCACACAGATACGCAGTATTTT
few	TRBV5-1	.	TRBJ1-2	CASSGAHYGYTF	TGCGCCAGCAGCGGGGCACACTATGGCTACACCTTC
few	TRBV5-1	.	TRBJ2-7	CASSIGTDAYEQYF	TGCGCCAGCAGCATAGGGACCGACGCCTACGAGCAGTACTTC